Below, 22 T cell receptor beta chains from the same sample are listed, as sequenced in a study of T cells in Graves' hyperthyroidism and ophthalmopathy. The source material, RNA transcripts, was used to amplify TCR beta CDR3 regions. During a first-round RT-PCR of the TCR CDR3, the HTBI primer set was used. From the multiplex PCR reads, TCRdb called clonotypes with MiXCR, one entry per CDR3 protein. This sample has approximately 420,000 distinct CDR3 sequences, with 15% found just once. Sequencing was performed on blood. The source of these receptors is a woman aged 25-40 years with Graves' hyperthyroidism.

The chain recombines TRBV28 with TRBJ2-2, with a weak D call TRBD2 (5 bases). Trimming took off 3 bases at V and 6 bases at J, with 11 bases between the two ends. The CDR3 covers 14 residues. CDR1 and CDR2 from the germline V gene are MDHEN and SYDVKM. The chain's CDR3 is CASSFRGFAGELFF. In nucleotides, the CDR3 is TGTGCCAGCAGTTTCAGAGGGTTCGCCGGGGAGCTGTTTTTT.

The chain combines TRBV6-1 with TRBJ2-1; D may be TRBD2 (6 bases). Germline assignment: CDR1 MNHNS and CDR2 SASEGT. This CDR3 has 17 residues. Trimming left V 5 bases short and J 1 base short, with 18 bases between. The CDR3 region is CASSLEPGVPSYNEQFF. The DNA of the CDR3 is TGTGCCAGCAGTCTAGAACCGGGGGTGCCATCCTACAATGAGCAGTTCTTC.

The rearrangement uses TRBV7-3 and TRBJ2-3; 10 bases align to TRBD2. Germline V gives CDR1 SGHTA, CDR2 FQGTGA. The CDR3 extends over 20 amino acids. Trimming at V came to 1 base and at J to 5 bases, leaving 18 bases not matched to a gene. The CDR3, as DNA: TGTGCCAGCAGCTTAAAGAATCCAGCGGGAGGGCCAAGGGTTCAAGATACGCAGTATTTT. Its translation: CASSLKNPAGGPRVQDTQYF.

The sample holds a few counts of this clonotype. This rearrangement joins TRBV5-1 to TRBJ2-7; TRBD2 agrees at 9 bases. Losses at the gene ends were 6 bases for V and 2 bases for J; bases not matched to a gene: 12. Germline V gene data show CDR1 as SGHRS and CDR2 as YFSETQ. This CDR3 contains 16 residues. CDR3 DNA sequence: TGCGCCAGCACCCCTTGGGCTAGCGGGATGACCTACGAGCAGTACTTC. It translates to CASTPWASGMTYEQYF. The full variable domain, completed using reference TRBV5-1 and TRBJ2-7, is KAGVTQTPRYLIKTRGQQVTLSCSPISGHRSVSWYQQTPGQGLQFLFEYFSETQRNKGNFPGRFSGRQFSNSRSEMNVSTLELGDSALYLCASTPWASGMTYEQYFGPGTRLTVT.

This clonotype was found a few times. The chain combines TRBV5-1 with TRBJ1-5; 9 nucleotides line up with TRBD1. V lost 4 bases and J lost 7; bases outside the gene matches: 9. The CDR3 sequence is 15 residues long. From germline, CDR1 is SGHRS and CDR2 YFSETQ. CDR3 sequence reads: CASSPTGGPDQPQHF. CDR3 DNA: TGCGCCAGCAGCCCAACAGGGGGCCCAGACCAGCCCCAGCATTTT. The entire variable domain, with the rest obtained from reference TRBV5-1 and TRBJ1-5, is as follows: KAGVTQTPRYLIKTRGQQVTLSCSPISGHRSVSWYQQTPGQGLQFLFEYFSETQRNKGNFPGRFSGRQFSNSRSEMNVSTLELGDSALYLCASSPTGGPDQPQHFGDGTRLSIL.

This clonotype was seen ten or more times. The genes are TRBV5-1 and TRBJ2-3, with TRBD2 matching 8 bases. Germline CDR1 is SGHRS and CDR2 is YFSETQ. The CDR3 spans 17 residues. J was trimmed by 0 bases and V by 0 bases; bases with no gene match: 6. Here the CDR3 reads CASSLEASGSSTDTQYF. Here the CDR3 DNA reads TGCGCCAGCAGCTTGGAAGCTAGCGGGTCTAGCACAGATACGCAGTATTTT.

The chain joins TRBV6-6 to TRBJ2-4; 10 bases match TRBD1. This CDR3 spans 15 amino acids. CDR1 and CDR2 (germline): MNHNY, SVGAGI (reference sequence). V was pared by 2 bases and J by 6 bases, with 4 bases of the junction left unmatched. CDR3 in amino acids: CASSYRGQGLNIQYF. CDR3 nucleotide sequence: TGTGCCAGCAGTTACCGGGGACAGGGGCTAAACATTCAGTACTTC.

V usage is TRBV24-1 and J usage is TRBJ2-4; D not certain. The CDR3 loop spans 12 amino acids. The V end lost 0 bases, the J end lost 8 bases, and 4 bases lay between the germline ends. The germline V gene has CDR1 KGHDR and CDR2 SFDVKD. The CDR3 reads CATSDLGYIQYF. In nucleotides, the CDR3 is TGTGCCACCAGTGATTTGGGGTACATTCAGTACTTC.

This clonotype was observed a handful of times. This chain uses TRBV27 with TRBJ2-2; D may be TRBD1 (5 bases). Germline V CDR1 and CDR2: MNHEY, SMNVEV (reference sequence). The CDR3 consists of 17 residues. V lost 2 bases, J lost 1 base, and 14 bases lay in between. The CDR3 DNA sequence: TGTGCCAGCAGTTTAAGGGGCTTAGATTGGAACACCGGGGAGCTGTTTTTT. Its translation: CASSLRGLDWNTGELFF.

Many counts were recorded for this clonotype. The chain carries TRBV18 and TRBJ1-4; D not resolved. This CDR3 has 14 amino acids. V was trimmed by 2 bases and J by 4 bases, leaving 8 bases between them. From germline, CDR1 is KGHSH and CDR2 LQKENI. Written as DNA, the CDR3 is TGTGCCAGCTCACCAACCCGTAATAATGAAAAACTGTTTTTT. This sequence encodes CASSPTRNNEKLFF. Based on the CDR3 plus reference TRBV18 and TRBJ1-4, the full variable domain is NAGVMQNPRHLVRRRGQEARLRCSPMKGHSHVYWYRQLPEEGLKFMVYLQKENIIDESGMPKERFSAEFPKEGPSILRIQQVVRGDSAAYFCASSPTRNNEKLFFGSGTQLSVL.

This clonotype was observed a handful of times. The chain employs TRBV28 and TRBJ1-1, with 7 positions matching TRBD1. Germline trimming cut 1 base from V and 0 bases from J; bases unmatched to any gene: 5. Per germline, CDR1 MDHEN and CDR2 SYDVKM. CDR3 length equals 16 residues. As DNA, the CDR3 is TGTGCCAGCAGTTTATACGGGACAGAGGTGAACACTGAAGCTTTCTTT. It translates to CASSLYGTEVNTEAFF.

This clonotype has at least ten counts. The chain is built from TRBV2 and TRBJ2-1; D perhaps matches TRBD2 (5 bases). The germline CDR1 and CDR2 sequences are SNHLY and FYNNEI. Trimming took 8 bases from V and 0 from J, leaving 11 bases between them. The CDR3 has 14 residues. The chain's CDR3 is CASGGGSSYNEQFF. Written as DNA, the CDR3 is TGTGCCAGCGGTGGTGGGAGCTCCTACAATGAGCAGTTCTTC.

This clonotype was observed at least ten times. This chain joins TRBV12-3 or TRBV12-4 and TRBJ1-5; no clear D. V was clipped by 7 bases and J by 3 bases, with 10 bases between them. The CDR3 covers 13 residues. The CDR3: CASTSVDNQPQHF. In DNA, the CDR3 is TGTGCCAGCACCTCGGTGGACAATCAGCCCCAGCATTTT.

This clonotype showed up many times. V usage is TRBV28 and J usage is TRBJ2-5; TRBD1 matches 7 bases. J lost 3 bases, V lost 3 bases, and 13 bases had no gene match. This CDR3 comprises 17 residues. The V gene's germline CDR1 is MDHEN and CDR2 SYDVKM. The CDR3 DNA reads TGTGCCAGCAGTTTCGGGACAGCACTACTGAGTAAAGAGACCCAGTACTTC. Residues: CASSFGTALLSKETQYF.

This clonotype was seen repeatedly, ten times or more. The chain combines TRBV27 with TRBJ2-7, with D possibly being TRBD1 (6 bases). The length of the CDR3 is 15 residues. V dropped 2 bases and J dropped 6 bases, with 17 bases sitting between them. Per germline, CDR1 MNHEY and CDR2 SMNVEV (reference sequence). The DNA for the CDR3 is TGTGCCAGCAGTTTAGGTACCAACAGGGAATCCGAGCAGTACTTC. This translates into CASSLGTNRESEQYF.

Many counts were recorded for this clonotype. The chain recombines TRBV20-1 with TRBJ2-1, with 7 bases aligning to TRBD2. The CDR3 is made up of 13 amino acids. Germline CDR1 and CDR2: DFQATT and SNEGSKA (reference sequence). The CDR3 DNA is TGCGGCGGGAGTCGCAATACCTACAATGAGCAGTTCTTC. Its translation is CGGSRNTYNEQFF.

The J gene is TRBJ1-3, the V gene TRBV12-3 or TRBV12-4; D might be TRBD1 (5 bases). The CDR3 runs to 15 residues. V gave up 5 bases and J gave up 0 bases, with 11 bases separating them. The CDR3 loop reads CASSPGTLSGNTIYF. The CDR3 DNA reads TGTGCCAGCAGTCCCGGGACCCTCTCTGGAAACACCATATATTTT.

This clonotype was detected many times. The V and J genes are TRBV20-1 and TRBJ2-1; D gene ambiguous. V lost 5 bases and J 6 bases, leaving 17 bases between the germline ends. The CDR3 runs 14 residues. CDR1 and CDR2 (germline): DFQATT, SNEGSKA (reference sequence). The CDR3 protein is CSAPPIVSTNEQFF. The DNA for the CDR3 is TGCAGTGCTCCTCCTATAGTGTCCACCAATGAGCAGTTCTTC.

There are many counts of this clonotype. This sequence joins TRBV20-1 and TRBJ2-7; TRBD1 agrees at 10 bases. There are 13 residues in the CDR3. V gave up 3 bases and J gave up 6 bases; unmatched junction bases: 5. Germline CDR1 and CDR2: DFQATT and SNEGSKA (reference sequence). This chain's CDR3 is CSARGQGKGEQYF. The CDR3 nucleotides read TGCAGTGCTAGGGGACAGGGGAAGGGCGAGCAGTACTTC.

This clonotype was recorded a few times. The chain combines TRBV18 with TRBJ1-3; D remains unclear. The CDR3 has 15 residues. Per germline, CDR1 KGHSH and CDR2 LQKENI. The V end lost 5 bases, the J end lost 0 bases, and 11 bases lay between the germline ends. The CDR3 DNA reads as TGTGCCAGCTCATCCTACATGAGCTCTGGAAACACCATATATTTT. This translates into CASSSYMSSGNTIYF.

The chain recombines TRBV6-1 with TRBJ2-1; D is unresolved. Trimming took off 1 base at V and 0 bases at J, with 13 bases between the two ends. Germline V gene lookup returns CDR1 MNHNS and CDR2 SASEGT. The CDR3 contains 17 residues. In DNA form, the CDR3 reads TGTGCCAGCAGTGAAGACATAACTTCGAGCTCCTACAATGAGCAGTTCTTC. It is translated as CASSEDITSSSYNEQFF.

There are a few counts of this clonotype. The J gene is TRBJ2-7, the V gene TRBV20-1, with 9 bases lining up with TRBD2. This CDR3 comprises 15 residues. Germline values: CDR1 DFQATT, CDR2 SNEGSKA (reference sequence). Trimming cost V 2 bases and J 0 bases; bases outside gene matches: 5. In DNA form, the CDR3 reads TGCAGTGCTAGAATACCGGGACTAGCCTCCTACGAGCAGTACTTC. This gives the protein CSARIPGLASYEQYF.